This entry is about one TCR beta chain. This specimen comes from a study of T cell changes during pregnancy in multiple sclerosis. Per germline, CDR1 SNHLY and CDR2 FYNNEI. Trimming cost V 4 bases and J 4 bases, with 13 bases left between them. This CDR3 region has 14 residues. Only in-frame clones appear in the TCRdb table, and some are missing; sequencing was by immunoSEQ multiplex PCR. This table holds 40,000 or so clones, approximately 92% found once. The clonotype comes from a female donor with multiple sclerosis, enrolled in a pregnancy study. The rearrangement joins TRBV2 to TRBJ2-5; D is uncertain. This material consisted of CD8+ T cells from peripheral blood mononuclear cells, taken after pregnancy. CDR3 nucleotide sequence: TGTGCCAGCAGTGGGGCTCCCCTTGTAGAGACCCAGTACTTC. Translation: CASSGAPLVETQYF.